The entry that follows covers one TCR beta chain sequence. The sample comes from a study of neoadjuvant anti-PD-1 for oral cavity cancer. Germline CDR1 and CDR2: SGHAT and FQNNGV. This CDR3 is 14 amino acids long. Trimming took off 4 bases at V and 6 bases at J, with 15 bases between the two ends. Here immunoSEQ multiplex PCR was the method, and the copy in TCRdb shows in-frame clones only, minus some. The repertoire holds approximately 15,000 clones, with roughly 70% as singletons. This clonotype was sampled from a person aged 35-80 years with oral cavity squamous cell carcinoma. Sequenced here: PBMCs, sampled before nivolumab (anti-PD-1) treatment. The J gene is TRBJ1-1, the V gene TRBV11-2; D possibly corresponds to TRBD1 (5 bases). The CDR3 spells CASSWGVIEPEAFF. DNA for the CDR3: TGTGCCAGCAGCTGGGGGGTTATAGAGCCTGAAGCTTTCTTT.